This T cell receptor (beta chain) was captured by sequencing in a study of blood T cells in healthy people across ages. Study-wide background: Researchers report that template switching captured about one barcoded beta molecule per two T cells.

Study-wide results and limits: TCR beta diversity, measured per million T cells, fell in a roughly linear way with age.

Each of the donors had around 10 milliliters of peripheral blood drawn into EDTA-treated Vacutainer tubes. Sample-barcoded 5' priming and a J-beta primer mix drove a second PCR of 7 to 11 cycles. Each cDNA molecule was tagged by a template-switch adaptor with 12 random nucleotides. TCRdb fed the 5' RACE reads into MiXCR, producing one record per CDR3 protein. The repertoire includes roughly 730,000 distinct CDR3 sequences, about 56% of them detected once, and roughly 24% sits in the top ten. This clonotype was counted between two and nine times. Its antigen is currently unknown. The specimen sequenced was blood. The TCR comes from a man aged 40-49 years in good health.

The CDR3 DNA is TGTGCCATCGGCGGGGGATCGAACAATCAGCCCCAGCATTTT. It codes for CAIGGGSNNQPQHF. The rearrangement links TRBV10-3 to TRBJ1-5; TRBD1 is a possible D gene (5 bases). The germline V gene has CDR1 ENHRY and CDR2 SYGVKD. V was cut by 8 bases and J by 3 bases, with 14 bases left in between. This CDR3 contains 14 residues.